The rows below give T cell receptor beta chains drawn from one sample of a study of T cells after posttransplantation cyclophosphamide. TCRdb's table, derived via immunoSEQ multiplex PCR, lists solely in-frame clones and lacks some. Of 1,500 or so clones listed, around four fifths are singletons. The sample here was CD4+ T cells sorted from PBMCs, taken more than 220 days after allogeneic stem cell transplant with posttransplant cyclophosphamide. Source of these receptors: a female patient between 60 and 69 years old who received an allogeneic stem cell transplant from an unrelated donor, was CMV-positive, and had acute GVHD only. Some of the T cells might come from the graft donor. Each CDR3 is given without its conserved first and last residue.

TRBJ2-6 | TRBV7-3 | ASSTGGTGANVLT
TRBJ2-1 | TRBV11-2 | ASSFPITGGTSYNEQF
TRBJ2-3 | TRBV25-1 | ATGRSTDTQY
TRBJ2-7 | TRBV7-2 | ASSLFAGDTYEQY
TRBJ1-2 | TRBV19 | ASSSYGYT
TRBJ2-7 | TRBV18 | ASSPSSGQGAVEQY
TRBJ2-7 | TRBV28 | ASIPVGGSGYEQY
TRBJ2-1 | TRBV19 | ASSIRETLYNEQF
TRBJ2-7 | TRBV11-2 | ASSQQGGYEQY
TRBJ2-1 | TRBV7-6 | ASSPRTSGTRNEQF
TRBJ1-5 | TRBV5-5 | ASSLRGFVNQPQH
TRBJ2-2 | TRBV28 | ASTPSPAGSGELF
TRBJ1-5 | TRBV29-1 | SVSGRNQPQH
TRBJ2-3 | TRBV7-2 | ASSFLAGGTDTQY
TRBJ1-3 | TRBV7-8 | ASSPGTGNTIY
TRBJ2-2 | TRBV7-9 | ASSFLNTGELF
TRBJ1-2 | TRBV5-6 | ASSGGQGRGGYT
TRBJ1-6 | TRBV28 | ASSFPDLRGRSSPLH